The 14 T cell receptor beta chains below all came from one sample that was sequenced in a study of blood T cell repertoires in COVID-19. Generated by immunoSEQ multiplex PCR, the TCRdb table keeps only in-frame clones and is missing some. The data show 35,000 to 55,000 clones, with more than 65% seen just once and less than 5% held by the top ten. Sample: peripheral blood. Receptor source: a woman in her seventies with acute or convalescent COVID-19.

The chain employs TRBV6-5 and TRBJ2-7; 9 bases align to TRBD2. The CDR3 is 15 amino acids. The germline CDR1 and CDR2 sequences are MNHEY and SVGAGI. The J segment lost 7 bases and the V segment lost 0 bases, leaving 7 bases of the junction unmatched. CDR3 amino acids: CASSYSVAGVEEQYF. The CDR3 DNA sequence: TGTGCCAGCAGTTACTCGGTAGCGGGAGTAGAAGAGCAGTACTTC.

The chain uses TRBV5-1 and TRBJ1-3; TRBD1 agrees at 7 bases. V gave up 1 base and J gave up 8 bases; unmatched junction bases: 9. Germline V gives CDR1 SGHRS, CDR2 YFSETQ. The CDR3 covers 15 residues. The CDR3 DNA is TGCGCCAGCAGCTTGTCCCCACAGGGGACAGACACCATATATTTT. Protein sequence: CASSLSPQGTDTIYF.

This sequence joins TRBV10-1 and TRBJ1-4; TRBD1 aligns across 7 bases. V lost 8 bases, J lost 7 bases, and 10 bases stayed unmatched. This CDR3 comprises 14 residues. The germline V gene encodes CDR1 WNHNN and CDR2 SYGVQD (reference sequence). CDR3 in amino acids: CASGKRDRGEKLFF. Here the CDR3 DNA reads TGCGCCAGCGGGAAGAGGGACAGAGGTGAAAAACTGTTTTTT.

This sequence joins TRBV4-1 and TRBJ2-3; TRBD2 agrees at 8 bases. V was clipped by 4 bases and J by 4 bases; unmatched bases: 10. The CDR3 has 16 amino acids. Germline values: CDR1 MGHRA, CDR2 YSYEKL. Here the CDR3 DNA reads TGCGCCAGCAGCCCGGATTGGGCTAGCGGGTCAGATACGCAGTATTTT. The encoded protein is CASSPDWASGSDTQYF.

This clone was found once. The V call is TRBV18, the J call TRBJ2-7, with 14 bases aligning to TRBD2. This CDR3 contains 18 residues. Germline V gives CDR1 KGHSH, CDR2 LQKENI. The V segment lost 3 bases and the J segment 4 bases; nucleotides outside the gene matches: 11. The CDR3 reads CASSPKSGLAGDRYEQYF. CDR3 nucleotides: TGTGCCAGCTCACCTAAATCGGGACTAGCGGGAGATAGGTACGAGCAGTACTTC.

The chain combines TRBV5-1 with TRBJ1-2, with D maybe TRBD1 (6 bases). The CDR3 loop spans 15 amino acids. The germline V and J ends were trimmed by 0 bases and 6 bases, with 15 bases remaining between them. The germline V gene has CDR1 SGHRS and CDR2 YFSETQ. The CDR3 loop is CASSLDWGQADGYTF. The CDR3 DNA is TGCGCCAGCAGCTTGGATTGGGGGCAGGCGGATGGCTACACCTTC. The full variable domain, completed using reference TRBV5-1 and TRBJ1-2, is KAGVTQTPRYLIKTRGQQVTLSCSPISGHRSVSWYQQTPGQGLQFLFEYFSETQRNKGNFPGRFSGRQFSNSRSEMNVSTLELGDSALYLCASSLDWGQADGYTFGSGTRLTVV.

The chain links TRBV28 to TRBJ1-1; 8 positions match TRBD1. Germline V lookup: CDR1 MDHEN, CDR2 SYDVKM. V lost 8 bases to trimming and J lost 0 bases; unmatched junction nucleotides: 5. The CDR3 consists of 14 residues. This CDR3 is CASGQTGVNTEAFF. As DNA, the CDR3 is TGTGCCAGCGGACAGACAGGGGTGAACACTGAAGCTTTCTTT.

The V and J genes are TRBV7-9 and TRBJ1-2, with 8 bases aligning to TRBD1. Germline assignment: CDR1 SEHNR and CDR2 FQNEAQ (reference sequence). J was trimmed by 8 bases and V by 3 bases; bases with no gene match: 11. CDR3 length: 15 residues. The CDR3 nucleotides read TGTGCCAGCAGCTTCTCCGTTCAGGGGGCATGGGGCTACACCTTC. Amino acids: CASSFSVQGAWGYTF.

This clone has only a few counts. The rearrangement uses TRBV6-4 and TRBJ2-1; TRBD2 might be the D (6 bases). Trimming removed 2 bases from V and 3 bases from J, with 17 bases in between. Looked up from germline, CDR1 is MRHNA and CDR2 is SNTAGT. The CDR3 sequence is 17 residues long. The CDR3 sequence is CASSDGVGGLHYNEQFF. The CDR3 region has the DNA TGTGCCAGCAGTGACGGGGTGGGGGGTCTCCACTACAATGAGCAGTTCTTC.

The chain has TRBV5-1 and TRBJ2-7, with 13 positions matching TRBD2. The ends lost 4 bases at V and 7 bases at J; junction bases unmatched: 8. Germline CDR1 is SGHRS and CDR2 is YFSETQ. This CDR3 is 15 amino acids long. The CDR3 region has the DNA TGCGCCAGCAGCGTAGGACTAGCGGGAGTCAGGGAGCAGTACTTC. Amino acid sequence: CASSVGLAGVREQYF.

This sequence joins TRBV20-1 and TRBJ2-4; no definite D call. The CDR3 is 13 amino acids. The V and J ends lost 3 bases and 2 bases respectively, with 8 bases between them. Germline assignment: CDR1 DFQATT and CDR2 SNEGSKA (reference sequence). For the CDR3, the DNA is TGCAGTGCTAGTCCGAGTTCCAAAAACATTCAGTACTTC. Translation: CSASPSSKNIQYF.

CDR3 DNA sequence: TGTGCCAGCAGCTTAGTTAGGGGGGGTGCGCGCGGCACAGATACGCAGTATTTT. This encodes CASSLVRGGARGTDTQYF. The V call is TRBV7-6, the J call TRBJ2-3, with a weak D call TRBD2 (7 bases). CDR1 and CDR2 from the germline V gene are SGHVS and FNYEAQ. Trimming removed 1 base from V and 1 base from J, with 18 bases in between. The CDR3 is 18 residues long.

V usage is TRBV9 and J usage is TRBJ2-7, with 8 bases aligning to TRBD1. Germline V gene sequence: CDR1 SGDLS, CDR2 YYNGEE. The CDR3 covers 15 residues. V trimming: 4 bases; J trimming: 5 bases; junction bases outside the gene matches: 11. For the CDR3, the DNA is TGTGCCAGCAGCCCACGAAACAGGGGGAGCAACGAGCAGTACTTC. Amino acid sequence: CASSPRNRGSNEQYF.

V gene TRBV7-9 combines with J gene TRBJ2-7, with D maybe TRBD2 (6 bases). V shed 3 bases and J shed 7 bases, with 19 bases lying between them. Germline loops: CDR1 SEHNR, CDR2 FQNEAQ (reference sequence). CDR3 length equals 15 residues. DNA of the CDR3: TGTGCCAGCAGCTTTAGCCGGGACCCGGGAGATGAGCAGTACTTC. Amino acid sequence: CASSFSRDPGDEQYF. The complete variable domain, with remaining parts taken from reference TRBV7-9 and TRBJ2-7, reads DTGVSQNPRHKITKRGQNVTFRCDPISEHNRLYWYRQTLGQGPEFLTYFQNEAQLEKSRLLSDRFSAERPKGSFSTLEIQRTEQGDSAMYLCASSFSRDPGDEQYFGPGTRLTVT.